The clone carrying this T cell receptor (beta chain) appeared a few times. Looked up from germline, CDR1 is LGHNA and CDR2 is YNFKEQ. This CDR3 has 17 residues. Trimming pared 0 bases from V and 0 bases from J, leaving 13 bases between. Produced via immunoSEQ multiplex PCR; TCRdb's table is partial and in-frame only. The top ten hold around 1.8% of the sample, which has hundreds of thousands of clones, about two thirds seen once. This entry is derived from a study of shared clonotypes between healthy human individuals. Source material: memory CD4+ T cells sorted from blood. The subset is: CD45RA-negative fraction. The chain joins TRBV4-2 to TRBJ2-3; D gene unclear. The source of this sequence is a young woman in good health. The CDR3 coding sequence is TGTGCCAGCAGCCAAGATGGGTCCGCGGCTAGCACAGATACGCAGTATTTT. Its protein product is CASSQDGSAASTDTQYF.